This is a list of T cell receptor beta chains from one sample in a study of monozygotic twins with inflammatory bowel disease. TCRdb derives one entry per CDR3 protein from the 5' RACE reads, leaving out DNA. The table counts 350,000 to 400,000 distinct CDR3 sequences; approximately 2.8% lies in the top ten. Sequenced sample: blood. These receptors all come from a human donor with ulcerative colitis or Crohn's disease, or a healthy co-twin of an affected twin (not recorded which). The CDR3 runs from the conserved cysteine through the conserved F or W.

TRBV20-1	TRBJ2-2	CSARDSGRGVSGELFF
TRBV6-1	TRBJ1-5	CASKESGQGNQPQHF
TRBV5-1	TRBJ2-1	CASSFLDSNNEQFF
TRBV7-8	TRBJ2-7	CASSLSLGAGSSSYEQYF
TRBV24-1	TRBJ1-5	CATTNRRGDHPQHF
TRBV11-3	TRBJ2-1	CASSLAGGLLNEQFF
TRBV12-3/TRBV12-4	TRBJ2-5	CASRGLETQYF
TRBV4-3	TRBJ2-1	CASSQDGSGLYNEQFF
TRBV7-9	TRBJ1-2	CASSPPLSNYGYTF
TRBV14	TRBJ1-1	CASSLHPAQAFF
TRBV10-3	TRBJ1-1	CAISERVTEAFF
TRBV19	TRBJ2-2	CASDGKNTGELFF
TRBV20-1	TRBJ2-7	CSASDRGDEQYF
TRBV7-2	TRBJ2-2	CASSLSGGLSGELFF
TRBV5-1	TRBJ2-7	CASSLMADSYEQYF
TRBV7-9	TRBJ2-7	CASRRDIDYEQYF
TRBV20-1	TRBJ1-2	CSASQGGIYGYTF
TRBV12-3/TRBV12-4	TRBJ2-7	CASSRTGVYEQYF
TRBV5-1	TRBJ2-5	CASSRGQGRETQYF
TRBV7-9	TRBJ1-1	CASSPTNTEAFF
TRBV5-1	TRBJ2-7	CASSLLAGTLYEQYF
TRBV7-9	TRBJ1-1	CASSLGSSDRIPEAFF
TRBV24-1	TRBJ2-5	CATSDLSGGYQETQYF
TRBV20-1	TRBJ1-1	CSARDRVMNTEAFF
TRBV10-3	TRBJ2-7	CAISDFTPGQVSYEQYF
TRBV20-1	TRBJ2-2	CSAFGEVGTGELFF
TRBV4-1	TRBJ2-2	CASKRGWVTGELFF
TRBV20-1	TRBJ1-5	CSANRDRGQPQHF
TRBV7-9	TRBJ2-6	CASSFWDGANVLTF
TRBV18	TRBJ1-6	CASSPTAGQLSSYNSPLHF
TRBV29-1	TRBJ1-2	CSVGSGNYGYTF
TRBV20-1	TRBJ1-5	CSARGAGGTSNQPQHF
TRBV7-2	TRBJ2-6	CASTPGGANVLTF
TRBV5-6	TRBJ2-1	CASSFSDNEQFF
TRBV10-3	TRBJ2-5	CAISPSYQETQYF
TRBV7-3	TRBJ1-2	CASSLTPGQSYGYTF
TRBV6-4	TRBJ2-2	CASRDTLTTGRHTGELFF
TRBV7-2	TRBJ2-3	CASSLSLAYAGTDTQYF
TRBV7-2	TRBJ2-5	CASSLNGAGLQETQYF
TRBV4-2	TRBJ2-2	CASSQRGRVRRGGRGGELFF
TRBV7-2	TRBJ2-4	CAAGQGGRYIQYF
TRBV15	TRBJ2-1	CATSRDRGGEQFF
TRBV27	TRBJ2-7	CASSLSAGTDYREQYF
TRBV13	TRBJ2-3	CASRPPQPGQAKDTQYF
TRBV6-5	TRBJ2-1	CASIIGNEQFF
TRBV6-1	TRBJ1-5	CASRTGTGGFIRDQPQHF
TRBV4-3	TRBJ2-3	CASSQLSGGTDTQYF
TRBV4-3	TRBJ2-5	CASSQLPGPQETQYF
TRBV11-2	TRBJ2-1	CASSLQGQHIQEQFF
TRBV5-1	TRBJ2-6	CASSLAIVYSGANVLTF
TRBV4-1	TRBJ2-6	CASSLQGTDSGANVLTF
TRBV7-8	TRBJ2-1	CASSLGINRDSYNEQFF
TRBV6-5	TRBJ1-4	CASRSQITANEKLFF
TRBV4-1	TRBJ2-7	CASSSGTEAYYEQYF